The sample holds a few counts of the clone carrying this T cell receptor (beta chain). What it recognizes is unknown. The V end was cut by 0 bases, the J end by 0 bases, with 10 bases between. Germline V lookup: CDR1 ENHRY, CDR2 SYGVKD. CDR3 length: 16 residues. The data originate from a study of response to subunit inactivated influenza vaccine. Study-wide points: Authors suggested each seasonal flu vaccination may recruit only limited numbers of new T cells.

TCRdb recomputed calls from the RT-PCR reads with MiXCR, one row per CDR3 protein. The repertoire holds approximately 700,000 distinct CDR3 sequences, about 15% seen once, with approximately 10% in the top ten. This sequence was found in a man aged 45-65 years who received an inactivated influenza vaccine. The chain is built from TRBV10-3 and TRBJ2-3, with a weak D call TRBD2 (6 bases). Sequenced material: PBMCs from blood, taken 11 to 12 days after vaccination. Here the CDR3 reads CAISESSGPSTDTQYF. The CDR3 coding sequence is TGTGCCATCAGTGAGTCGAGCGGGCCTAGCACAGATACGCAGTATTTT.